Each of the 3 T cell receptor beta chains below was sequenced from the same sample in a study of blood T cells in healthy people across ages. PCR was performed a second time for roughly 6 to 12 cycles using a sample-barcoded 5' primer and a J-beta primer mix. Via MiXCR, TCRdb re-called the 5' RACE reads, giving one row per CDR3 protein. The repertoire includes fewer than 2,000,000 distinct CDR3 sequences, 30% to 35% of them detected once, and around 11% sits in the top ten. Material for sequencing was blood. The receptors were gathered from a woman aged 30 to 39 in good health.

V and J are TRBV20-1 and TRBJ1-4; D is uncertain. Germline V gives CDR1 DFQATT, CDR2 SNEGSKA (reference sequence). The CDR3 is 15 amino acids. Trimming removed 1 base at V and 8 bases at J, with 17 bases between. The chain's CDR3 is CSARGPGREQEKLFF. In DNA form, the CDR3 reads TGCAGTGCTAGAGGTCCCGGGAGGGAACAGGAAAAACTGTTTTTT.

In DNA, the CDR3 is TGTGCCAGCAGCTTAGATGGGGATCTGAACACTGAAGCTTTCTTT. Translated, it gives CASSLDGDLNTEAFF. The chain links TRBV7-9 to TRBJ1-1; D unresolved. Looked up from germline, CDR1 is SEHNR and CDR2 is FQNEAQ (reference sequence). Trimming removed 1 base from V and 0 bases from J, with 9 bases in between. This CDR3 spans 15 amino acids.

This clonotype was seen ten or more times. The V call is TRBV7-9, the J call TRBJ1-2; weak D call: TRBD1 (5 bases). Deletions cut 1 base from V and 1 base from J, with 10 bases between. Per germline, CDR1 SEHNR and CDR2 FQNEAQ (reference sequence). The CDR3 has 15 amino acids. The CDR3 protein is CASSLGQGGNYGYTF. CDR3 sequence (DNA): TGTGCCAGCAGCTTAGGCCAGGGAGGTAACTATGGCTACACCTTC.